The 23 T cell receptor beta chains in this list originate from one sample, sequenced in a study of Ad26.COV2.S vaccination and SARS-CoV-2 variants. The treatment denotes: roughly 19 received Ad26.COV2.S at low or high dose, single or two shots; about five received placebo; per-sample allocation not given. Sampling took place 63 days after the first vaccine or placebo injection. Here immunoSEQ multiplex PCR was the method, and the copy in TCRdb shows in-frame clones only, minus some. The sample has almost 400,000 clones, roughly 90% seen once. The material sequenced was peripheral blood, taken in a trial of Ad26.COV2.S vaccine versus placebo. The receptors derive from a person aged 18-65 years who received the Ad26.COV2.S COVID-19 vaccine or a placebo.

This clone was observed once. This chain links TRBV25-1 with TRBJ2-7; TRBD2 aligns across 8 bases. Germline CDR1 is MGHDK and CDR2 is SYGVNS. The CDR3 length is 13 residues. V was pared by 10 bases and J by 0 bases, with 5 bases of the junction left unmatched. The CDR3 DNA reads as TGTGCCACTTTAGCGGGGAACTCCTACGAGCAGTACTTC. This encodes CATLAGNSYEQYF.

V and J are TRBV3-1 (or the pseudogene TRBV3-2) and TRBJ1-4; the D gene is possibly TRBD1 (6 bases). Trimming took 1 base from V and 4 from J, leaving 10 bases between them. The CDR3 has 15 residues. Germline-derived CDR1 and CDR2 are LGHDT and YNNKEL (reference sequence). The CDR3 spells CASSQGRGDNEKLFF. The CDR3 DNA reads TGTGCCAGCAGCCAAGGAAGGGGGGATAATGAAAAACTGTTTTTT.

The genes are TRBV6-1 and TRBJ2-7; possibly TRBD1 or TRBD2 for D (5 bases each). Germline V gene lookup returns CDR1 MNHNS and CDR2 SASEGT. CDR3 length equals 15 residues. V gave up 1 base and J gave up 2 bases, with 12 bases separating them. The CDR3 protein is CASSEVGTGPYEQYF. The CDR3 DNA is TGTGCCAGCAGTGAAGTGGGGACGGGGCCCTACGAGCAGTACTTC.

The count of this clone is one. The V call is TRBV28, the J call TRBJ1-1; possible D gene TRBD1, 6 bases. Trimming took off 5 bases at V and 1 base at J, with 23 bases between the two ends. The CDR3 is made up of 18 amino acids. Germline CDR1 MDHEN, CDR2 SYDVKM. CDR3 bases: TGTGCCAGCAGTCCCCAAGGGTGGGGCAGGGGACCGAACACTGAAGCTTTCTTT. This encodes CASSPQGWGRGPNTEAFF.

The V gene is TRBV29-1, the J gene TRBJ2-2; 11 positions match TRBD2. CDR1 is SQVTM and CDR2 is ANQGSEA in the germline V gene. The CDR3 is 15 residues long. V lost 1 base and J lost 5; bases outside the gene matches: 3. CDR3 residues: CSVEGPSGRTGELFF. For the CDR3, the DNA is TGCAGCGTTGAAGGGCCTAGCGGGAGGACCGGGGAGCTGTTTTTT.

V is TRBV10-1 and J is TRBJ1-1; 7 nucleotides match TRBD1. The CDR3 has 12 residues. The V and J ends lost 4 bases and 11 bases, in that order; junction bases with no gene match: 7. Germline CDR1 and CDR2: WNHNN and SYGVQD (reference sequence). Written as DNA, the CDR3 is TGCGCCAGCAGTGTGCCGGGACAGAGGGCTTTCTTT. As protein: CASSVPGQRAFF.

The rearrangement uses TRBV30 and TRBJ2-7; TRBD2 matches at 7 bases. Germline CDR1 and CDR2: GTSNPN and SVGIG (reference sequence). The CDR3 runs 14 residues. V was clipped by 2 bases and J by 1 base; unmatched bases: 5. CDR3 residues: CAWSKAGVSYEQYF. Here the CDR3 DNA reads TGTGCCTGGAGTAAGGCGGGAGTGTCCTACGAGCAGTACTTC.

The genes are TRBV24-1 and TRBJ2-5; possible D gene TRBD2, 6 bases. Germline CDR1 reads KGHDR; CDR2 reads SFDVKD. With 4 bases removed from V and 3 bases from J, the gap between germline ends came to 14 bases. There are 15 residues in the CDR3. This chain's CDR3 is CATSDLTGDEETQYF. The CDR3 DNA follows: TGTGCCACCAGTGACTTGACGGGGGATGAAGAGACCCAGTACTTC.

This clone appeared once. This chain links TRBV7-9 with TRBJ1-5; D uncertain. Germline V gives CDR1 SEHNR, CDR2 FQNEAQ (reference sequence). Trimming stripped 0 bases from V and 2 bases from J, with 14 bases between. This CDR3 has 17 residues. The DNA for the CDR3 is TGTGCCAGCAGCTTAGCGGGCGGAGGAGTACGCAATCAGCCCCAGCATTTT. Translated, it gives CASSLAGGGVRNQPQHF.

Worth noting for this clone: Other DNA sequences in this specimen translate into the identical CDR3. The chain links TRBV28 to TRBJ1-5; D is ambiguous. Per the germline V gene, CDR1 is MDHEN and CDR2 is SYDVKM. V shed 3 bases and J shed 2 bases, with 5 bases lying between them. The CDR3 sequence is 13 residues long. In nucleotides, the CDR3 is TGTGCCAGCAGTTTTGGGGGCAATCAGCCCCAGCATTTT. Encoded protein: CASSFGGNQPQHF.

In this sample, this clone turned up a few times. This chain uses TRBV19 with TRBJ2-1; 9 nucleotides match TRBD1. CDR1 is LNHDA and CDR2 is SQIVND in the germline V gene (reference sequence). The CDR3 is 16 amino acids. With 2 bases clipped from V and 2 bases from J, the junction kept 4 bases outside the gene matches. The CDR3 DNA is TGTGCCAGTAGTATACGGGGGACAGGGACCTACAATGAGCAGTTCTTC. This translates into CASSIRGTGTYNEQFF.

V and J are TRBV27 and TRBJ2-5; 7 bases fit TRBD1. Per the germline V gene, CDR1 is MNHEY and CDR2 is SMNVEV (reference sequence). The V and J ends lost 4 bases and 2 bases, in that order; junction bases with no gene match: 1. This CDR3 is built from 13 residues. The CDR3 loop reads CASSWTGQETQYF. CDR3 sequence (DNA): TGTGCCAGCAGTTGGACAGGACAAGAGACCCAGTACTTC.

This clone was seen just once. The chain joins TRBV6-2 or TRBV6-3 to TRBJ1-5, with D possibly TRBD1 on 5 matching bases. This CDR3 has 11 residues. V was cut by 5 bases and J by 9 bases, with 8 bases left in between. Germline V gene lookup returns CDR1 MNHEY and CDR2 SVGEGT. The CDR3 loop is CASSDGGPQHF. CDR3 DNA sequence: TGTGCCAGCAGTGACGGGGGGCCCCAGCATTTT.

This clone was picked up one time. CDR3 bases: TGTGCCAGCAGCCCCGCCTTCCGAGCGGGAAAAAATGAGCAGTTCTTC. It translates to CASSPAFRAGKNEQFF. The V call is TRBV7-3, the J call TRBJ2-1; the match to TRBD2 covers 7 bases. J gave up 7 bases and V 5 bases, and 14 bases lay outside the gene matches. Germline CDR1 and CDR2: SGHTA and FQGTGA. The length of the CDR3 is 16 residues.

V usage is TRBV10-2 and J usage is TRBJ2-3; 11 nucleotides agree with TRBD2. The CDR3 is 14 amino acids. Trimming cost V 11 bases and J 2 bases; bases outside gene matches: 6. The germline CDR1 and CDR2 sequences are WSHSY and SAAADI. CDR3: CALGTSGDTDTQYF. The CDR3 DNA follows: TGCGCCTTGGGGACTAGCGGCGACACAGATACGCAGTATTTT.

The chain couples TRBV5-4 to TRBJ2-2, with TRBD1 matching 9 bases. The V segment lost 4 bases and the J segment 1 base; nucleotides outside the gene matches: 5. The length of the CDR3 is 16 residues. Germline V gene sequence: CDR1 SGHNT, CDR2 YYREEE (reference sequence). The CDR3 region is CASSEAGQGNTGELFF. The CDR3 DNA follows: TGTGCCAGCAGCGAAGCGGGACAGGGGAACACCGGGGAGCTGTTTTTT.

V and J are TRBV3-1 (or the pseudogene TRBV3-2) and TRBJ1-4; D is possibly TRBD1 (5 bases). Germline V gene sequence: CDR1 LGHDT, CDR2 YNNKEL (reference sequence). V lost 4 bases, J lost 2 bases, and 11 bases lay in between. The CDR3 totals 15 residues. This CDR3 reads CASSLGGVTNEKLFF. The CDR3 nucleotides are TGTGCCAGCAGCCTTGGAGGGGTCACTAATGAAAAACTGTTTTTT.

V usage is TRBV5-4 and J usage is TRBJ1-3; D is unresolved. Looked up from germline, CDR1 is SGHNT and CDR2 is YYREEE (reference sequence). With 0 bases removed from V and 0 bases from J, the gap between germline ends came to 10 bases. The CDR3 extends over 16 amino acids. The CDR3 nucleotides read TGTGCCAGCAGCTTGGATGGCAAGAGCTCTGGAAACACCATATATTTT. As protein: CASSLDGKSSGNTIYF.

To note about this clone: An end of the junction does not agree with germline; a read error may underlie this. The same CDR3 can be traced to other DNA sequences in this sample. J is TRBJ1-2 and V is TRBV27; D is ambiguous. Germline V gives CDR1 MNHEY, CDR2 SMNVEV (reference sequence). This CDR3 is built from 12 residues. CDR3 DNA sequence: TGTGCCAGCTGGCGAGGCAACTATGGCTACACCTTT. Protein: CASWRGNYGYTF.

The gene calls are TRBV6-2 or TRBV6-3 and TRBJ2-1; D remains ambiguous. Germline V gene lookup returns CDR1 MNHEY and CDR2 SVGEGT. Trimming took 6 bases from V and 1 from J, leaving 7 bases between them. The CDR3 spans 13 residues. The CDR3, as DNA: TGTGCCAGCAGCAGCCGTTCCTACAATGAGCAGTTCTTC. Translating gives CASSSRSYNEQFF.

This clone has just one count. The genes are TRBV19 and TRBJ2-3; 7 bases are a match to TRBD2. Germline V gives CDR1 LNHDA, CDR2 SQIVND (reference sequence). This CDR3 is 14 amino acids long. The J segment lost 5 bases and the V segment lost 6 bases, leaving 8 bases of the junction unmatched. Here the CDR3 DNA reads TGTGCCAGTAGACGGCGGGAGTCGGGAGATACGCAGTATTTT. Protein product: CASRRRESGDTQYF. Using reference TRBV19 and TRBJ2-3 for the parts outside the CDR3, the full variable domain is DGGITQSPKYLFRKEGQNVTLSCEQNLNHDAMYWYRQDPGQGLRLIYYSQIVNDFQKGDIAEGYSVSREKKESFPLTVTSAQKNPTAFYLCASRRRESGDTQYFGPGTRLTVL.

The chain links TRBV10-3 to TRBJ1-1; possibly TRBD1 for D (5 bases). V lost 6 bases and J 4 bases, leaving 15 bases between the germline ends. The germline V gene has CDR1 ENHRY and CDR2 SYGVKD. This CDR3 region has 14 residues. In DNA form, the CDR3 reads TGTGCCATCAGCGGGAAGCTCGGGGGCACTGAAGCTTTCTTT. Its protein product is CAISGKLGGTEAFF.

The genes are TRBV19 and TRBJ2-1; 11 bases map to TRBD1. Germline CDR1 is LNHDA and CDR2 is SQIVND (reference sequence). The length of the CDR3 is 14 residues. With V trimmed by 5 bases and J by 8 bases, 5 bases remained unmatched. CDR3 DNA sequence: TGTGCCAGTAGTTTGGGACAGGGGGGGGATGAGCAGTTCTTC. Its protein product is CASSLGQGGDEQFF.